The rows below give T cell receptor beta chains drawn from one sample of a study of cytomegalovirus exposure and HLA in healthy donors. Some clones are missing from TCRdb's copy, which holds only in-frame ones; the method was immunoSEQ multiplex PCR. The table has around 150,000 clones, more than 70% seen once. Material: PBMCs. These receptor sequences come from a man under 40 in good health and CMV-seronegative. The CDR3 runs from the conserved cysteine through the conserved F or W. The order of the fields is D gene, V gene, clone size, J gene, CDR3 DNA, CDR3 protein. D genes are given only for firm matches. A row's size may be missing; if present it is once, few, many or a size class.

d_call: NA; v_call: TRBV5-1; clone_size: once; j_call: TRBJ2-7; cdr3_nt: TGCGCCAGCAGCTTGCAGTCCAACCTTAACGAGCAGTACTTC; cdr3_aa: CASSLQSNLNEQYF
d_call: TRBD1; v_call: TRBV6-1; clone_size: NA; j_call: TRBJ2-5; cdr3_nt: TGTGCCAGCAGTGTCACGACAGGGTGGGGAGAGACCCAGTACTTC; cdr3_aa: CASSVTTGWGETQYF
d_call: NA; v_call: TRBV30; clone_size: NA; j_call: TRBJ2-7; cdr3_nt: TGTGCCTGGAGTACCACGGCGGGACCCTCCTACGAGCAGTACTTC; cdr3_aa: CAWSTTAGPSYEQYF
d_call: NA; v_call: TRBV7-2; clone_size: NA; j_call: TRBJ2-1; cdr3_nt: TGTGCCAGCAGCGTAGCGGCTAGCCTTTCCTACAATGAGCAGTTCTTC; cdr3_aa: CASSVAASLSYNEQFF
d_call: NA; v_call: TRBV21-1; clone_size: NA; j_call: TRBJ1-3; cdr3_nt: TGTGCCAGCAGCAGCCGGGGACTAGGAAACACCATATATTTT; cdr3_aa: CASSSRGLGNTIYF
d_call: TRBD1; v_call: TRBV27; clone_size: NA; j_call: TRBJ1-2; cdr3_nt: TGTGCCAGCAGTTTATATAGGGGGCTGAATGGCTACACCTTC; cdr3_aa: CASSLYRGLNGYTF
d_call: TRBD1; v_call: TRBV29-1; clone_size: NA; j_call: TRBJ2-7; cdr3_nt: TGCAGCGTCACACCGACGGACAGGGGAACCTACGAGCAGTACTTC; cdr3_aa: CSVTPTDRGTYEQYF
d_call: NA; v_call: TRBV5-4; clone_size: few; j_call: TRBJ1-1; cdr3_nt: TGTGCCAGCAGCCTAGGATGGGTAGGGAACACTGAAGCTTTCTTT; cdr3_aa: CASSLGWVGNTEAFF
d_call: TRBD2; v_call: TRBV9; clone_size: NA; j_call: TRBJ2-5; cdr3_nt: TGTGCCAGCAGCGTAGGAGGACTAGCGGGAGCCGAGACCCAGTACTTC; cdr3_aa: CASSVGGLAGAETQYF
d_call: TRBD2; v_call: TRBV5-1; clone_size: NA; j_call: TRBJ2-5; cdr3_nt: TGCGCCAGCAGAGGACTAGAGCAAGAGACCCAGTACTTC; cdr3_aa: CASRGLEQETQYF
d_call: TRBD2; v_call: TRBV7-2; clone_size: NA; j_call: TRBJ2-7; cdr3_nt: TGTGCCAGCAGCACTATAGCGGGAGCGGTATACGAGCAGTACTTC; cdr3_aa: CASSTIAGAVYEQYF
d_call: TRBD1; v_call: TRBV7-7; clone_size: NA; j_call: TRBJ2-5; cdr3_nt: TGTGCTAGCAGCGACCAACAGGGGGCCGGGGAGACCCAGTACTTC; cdr3_aa: CASSDQQGAGETQYF
d_call: NA; v_call: TRBV7-9; clone_size: NA; j_call: TRBJ1-1; cdr3_nt: TGTGCCAGCAGCTCCTTGACAGGTCTGAACACTGAAGCTTTCTTT; cdr3_aa: CASSSLTGLNTEAFF
d_call: TRBD2; v_call: TRBV4-2; clone_size: NA; j_call: TRBJ2-2; cdr3_nt: TGTGCCAGCAGCCAAGATGTAAGGACTAGGAACACCGGGGAGCTGTTTTTT; cdr3_aa: CASSQDVRTRNTGELFF
d_call: TRBD1; v_call: TRBV2; clone_size: NA; j_call: TRBJ2-5; cdr3_nt: TGTGCCAGCAGTGGGGACAGGCAAACGACCCAGTACTTC; cdr3_aa: CASSGDRQTTQYF
d_call: NA; v_call: TRBV27; clone_size: few; j_call: TRBJ2-2; cdr3_nt: TGTGCCAGCAGTAAAACACAGGGAAGGTTGAACACCGGGGAGCTGTTTTTT; cdr3_aa: CASSKTQGRLNTGELFF
d_call: NA; v_call: TRBV6-1; clone_size: NA; j_call: TRBJ1-4; cdr3_nt: TGTGCCAGCAGTGAATCCATGGGGGGAAGCTTTAATGAAAAACTGTTTTTT; cdr3_aa: CASSESMGGSFNEKLFF
d_call: TRBD1; v_call: TRBV9; clone_size: NA; j_call: TRBJ2-7; cdr3_nt: TGTGCCAGCGGACGTGGACAGGCAGGCTACGAGCAGTACTTC; cdr3_aa: CASGRGQAGYEQYF
d_call: TRBD2; v_call: TRBV4-1; clone_size: NA; j_call: TRBJ2-5; cdr3_nt: TGCGCCAGCAGCCACTCGACTAGCGGGTGGGAGACCCAGTACTTC; cdr3_aa: CASSHSTSGWETQYF
d_call: TRBD2; v_call: TRBV11-2; clone_size: NA; j_call: TRBJ2-1; cdr3_nt: TGTGCCAGCAGCTTAGGCCTAGCGGGGGGCAATGAGCAGTTCTTC; cdr3_aa: CASSLGLAGGNEQFF
d_call: NA; v_call: TRBV7-8; clone_size: few; j_call: TRBJ2-3; cdr3_nt: TGTGCCAGCAGCTTAAGGCTCTTCAGGTTTTCAGATACGCAGTATTTT; cdr3_aa: CASSLRLFRFSDTQYF
d_call: NA; v_call: TRBV11-1; clone_size: NA; j_call: TRBJ1-4; cdr3_nt: TGTGCCAGCCGGGGTGGAACTAATGAAAAACTGTTTTTT; cdr3_aa: CASRGGTNEKLFF
d_call: NA; v_call: TRBV6-1; clone_size: NA; j_call: TRBJ2-2; cdr3_nt: TGTGCCACTACAACGACAGTCACGAACACCGGGGAGCTGTTTTTT; cdr3_aa: CATTTTVTNTGELFF
d_call: TRBD1; v_call: TRBV2; clone_size: NA; j_call: TRBJ1-2; cdr3_nt: TGTGCCCGCTCCGGGACAGGGGATGGCTACACCTTC; cdr3_aa: CARSGTGDGYTF
d_call: NA; v_call: TRBV6-5; clone_size: NA; j_call: TRBJ1-3; cdr3_nt: TGTGCCAGCAGTTACTCGCTTCGGAGATCTGGAAACACCATATATTTT; cdr3_aa: CASSYSLRRSGNTIYF
d_call: TRBD2; v_call: TRBV5-1; clone_size: NA; j_call: TRBJ2-4; cdr3_nt: TGCGCCAGCAGCTTGGACGGGGGGGTCAAAAACATTCAGTACTTC; cdr3_aa: CASSLDGGVKNIQYF
d_call: TRBD1; v_call: TRBV5-1; clone_size: NA; j_call: TRBJ1-1; cdr3_nt: TGCGCCAGCAGCCGAGAGGGGGCCGGGAACACTGAAGCTTTCTTT; cdr3_aa: CASSREGAGNTEAFF
d_call: NA; v_call: TRBV6-6; clone_size: once; j_call: TRBJ1-1; cdr3_nt: TGTGCCAGCAGTTACGTCCGGGGGTACACTGAAGCTTTCTTT; cdr3_aa: CASSYVRGYTEAFF
d_call: NA; v_call: TRBV5-1; clone_size: NA; j_call: TRBJ2-3; cdr3_nt: TGCGCCAGCAGCCCCGGACAGATCGTCCTACATACGCAGTATTTT; cdr3_aa: CASSPGQIVLHTQYF
d_call: TRBD2; v_call: TRBV4-2; clone_size: NA; j_call: TRBJ2-3; cdr3_nt: TGTGCCAGCAGCCAAGGAACTAGCGCAGATACGCAGTATTTT; cdr3_aa: CASSQGTSADTQYF
d_call: NA; v_call: TRBV12-2; clone_size: NA; j_call: TRBJ2-3; cdr3_nt: TGTGCAAGTCGCTTAGACCTAGCGGGTCCCACAGATACGCAGTATTTT; cdr3_aa: CASRLDLAGPTDTQYF
d_call: NA; v_call: TRBV7-2; clone_size: few; j_call: TRBJ1-1; cdr3_nt: TGTGCCAGCAGCTCCGGAGAGACTGAAGCTTTCTTT; cdr3_aa: CASSSGETEAFF
d_call: TRBD1; v_call: TRBV28; clone_size: NA; j_call: TRBJ1-2; cdr3_nt: TGTGCCAGCAGGCCGCGCAGGGGGCTGAGGGAAGGCTACACCTTC; cdr3_aa: CASRPRRGLREGYTF
d_call: NA; v_call: TRBV6-5; clone_size: NA; j_call: TRBJ2-7; cdr3_nt: TGTGCCAGCAGTCGAACCTATCGGAGCTCCTACGAGCAGTACTTC; cdr3_aa: CASSRTYRSSYEQYF
d_call: NA; v_call: TRBV7-9; clone_size: NA; j_call: TRBJ1-2; cdr3_nt: TGTGCCAGCAGCCCGGACATCTATGGCTACACCTTC; cdr3_aa: CASSPDIYGYTF
d_call: NA; v_call: TRBV18; clone_size: NA; j_call: TRBJ2-4; cdr3_nt: TGTGCCAGCTCACCACGGGGGTCGGGAGCAACCAAAAACATTCAGTACTTC; cdr3_aa: CASSPRGSGATKNIQYF
d_call: TRBD2; v_call: TRBV6-4; clone_size: NA; j_call: TRBJ2-7; cdr3_nt: TGTGCCAGCAGTGACTCTGGCGGGAGGACCTACGAGCAGTACTTC; cdr3_aa: CASSDSGGRTYEQYF
d_call: NA; v_call: TRBV19; clone_size: NA; j_call: TRBJ2-3; cdr3_nt: TGTGCCAGTAGTACTAGCACAGATACGCAGTATTTT; cdr3_aa: CASSTSTDTQYF
d_call: NA; v_call: TRBV27; clone_size: NA; j_call: TRBJ2-1; cdr3_nt: TGTGCCAGCACAACATTTCTAGCCTCTGAGCAGTTCTTC; cdr3_aa: CASTTFLASEQFF
d_call: TRBD2; v_call: TRBV7-3; clone_size: NA; j_call: TRBJ2-7; cdr3_nt: TGTGCCAGCAGCCCTGGGACTAGCGGCTACGAGCAGTACTTC; cdr3_aa: CASSPGTSGYEQYF